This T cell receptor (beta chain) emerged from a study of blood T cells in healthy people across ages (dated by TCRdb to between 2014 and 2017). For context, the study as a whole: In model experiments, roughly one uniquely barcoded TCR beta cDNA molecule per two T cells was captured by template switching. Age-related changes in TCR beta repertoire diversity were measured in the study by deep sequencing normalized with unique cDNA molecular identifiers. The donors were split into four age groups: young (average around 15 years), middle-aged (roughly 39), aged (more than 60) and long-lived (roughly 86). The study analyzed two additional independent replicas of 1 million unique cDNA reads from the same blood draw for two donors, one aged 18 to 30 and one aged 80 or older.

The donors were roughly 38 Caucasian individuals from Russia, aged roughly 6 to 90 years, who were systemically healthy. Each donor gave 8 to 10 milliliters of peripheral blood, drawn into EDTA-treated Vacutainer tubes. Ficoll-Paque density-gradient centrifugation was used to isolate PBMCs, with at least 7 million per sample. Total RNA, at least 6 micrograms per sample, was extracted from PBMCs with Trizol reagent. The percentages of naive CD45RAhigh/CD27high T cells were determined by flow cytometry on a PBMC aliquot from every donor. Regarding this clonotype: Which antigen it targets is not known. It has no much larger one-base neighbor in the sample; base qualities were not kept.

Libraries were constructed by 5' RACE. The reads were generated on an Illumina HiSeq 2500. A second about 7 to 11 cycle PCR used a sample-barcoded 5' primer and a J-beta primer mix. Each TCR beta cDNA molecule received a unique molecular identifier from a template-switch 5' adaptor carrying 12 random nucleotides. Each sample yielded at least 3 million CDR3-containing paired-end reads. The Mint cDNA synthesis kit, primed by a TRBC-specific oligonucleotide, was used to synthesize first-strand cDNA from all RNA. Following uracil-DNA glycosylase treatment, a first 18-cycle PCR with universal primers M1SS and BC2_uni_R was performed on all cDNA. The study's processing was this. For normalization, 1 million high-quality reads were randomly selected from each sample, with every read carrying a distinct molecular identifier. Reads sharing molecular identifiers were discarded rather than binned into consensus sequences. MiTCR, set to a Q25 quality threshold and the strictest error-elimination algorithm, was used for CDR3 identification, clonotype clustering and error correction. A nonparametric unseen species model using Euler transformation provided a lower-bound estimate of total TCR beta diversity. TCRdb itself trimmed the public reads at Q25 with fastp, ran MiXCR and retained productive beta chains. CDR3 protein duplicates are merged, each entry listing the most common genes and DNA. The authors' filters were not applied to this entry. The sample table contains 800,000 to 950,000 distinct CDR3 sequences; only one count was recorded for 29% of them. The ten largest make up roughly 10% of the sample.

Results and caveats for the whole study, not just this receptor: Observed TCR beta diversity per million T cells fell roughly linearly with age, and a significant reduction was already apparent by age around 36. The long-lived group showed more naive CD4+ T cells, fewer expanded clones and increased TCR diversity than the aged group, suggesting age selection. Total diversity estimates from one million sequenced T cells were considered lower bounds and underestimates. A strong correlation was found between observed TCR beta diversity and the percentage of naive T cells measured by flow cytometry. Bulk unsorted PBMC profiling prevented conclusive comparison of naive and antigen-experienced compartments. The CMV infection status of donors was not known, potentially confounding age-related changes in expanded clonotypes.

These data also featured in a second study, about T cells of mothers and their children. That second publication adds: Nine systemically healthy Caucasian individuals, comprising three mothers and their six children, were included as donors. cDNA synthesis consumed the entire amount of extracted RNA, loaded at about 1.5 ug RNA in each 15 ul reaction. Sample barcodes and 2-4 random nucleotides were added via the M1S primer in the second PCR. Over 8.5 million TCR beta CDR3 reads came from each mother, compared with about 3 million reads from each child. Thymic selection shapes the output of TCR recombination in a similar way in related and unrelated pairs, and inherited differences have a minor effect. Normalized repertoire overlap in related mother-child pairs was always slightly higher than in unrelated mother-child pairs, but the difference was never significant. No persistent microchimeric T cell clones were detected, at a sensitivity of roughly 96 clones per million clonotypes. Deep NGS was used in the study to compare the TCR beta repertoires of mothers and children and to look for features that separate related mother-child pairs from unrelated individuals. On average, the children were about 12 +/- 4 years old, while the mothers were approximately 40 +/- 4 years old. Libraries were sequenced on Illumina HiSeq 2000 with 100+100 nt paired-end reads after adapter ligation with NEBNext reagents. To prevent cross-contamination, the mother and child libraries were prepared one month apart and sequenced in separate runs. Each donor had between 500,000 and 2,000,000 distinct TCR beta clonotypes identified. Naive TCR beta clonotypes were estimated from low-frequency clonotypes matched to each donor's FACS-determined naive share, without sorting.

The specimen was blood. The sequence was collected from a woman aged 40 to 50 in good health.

The CDR3 amino acid sequence is: CASSPRDSASTDTQYF. The DNA sequence is as follows: TGTGCCAGCAGCCCCAGGGACAGCGCTAGCACAGATACGCAGTATTTT. This chain is built from TRBV7-8 and TRBJ2-3; 7 nucleotides in the junction match TRBD1. Inclusive of the bounding cysteine and phenylalanine, the CDR3 is 16 residues long. This entry keeps only the CDR3 DNA: 48 bases, framed from base 1. From a lookup of the germline V gene, CDR1 and CDR2 are SGHVS and FQNEAQ. For this chain, trimming is 5 bases at the V end and 0 bases at the J end, and the number of junction bases without a gene match is 8.